A single sample gave rise to the 31 T cell receptor beta chains below, sequenced in a study of T cell repertoires in cytomegalovirus infection. TCRdb re-called the reads through MiXCR, storing one row per CDR3 protein. The sample shows tens of thousands of distinct CDR3 sequences, about 26% of them seen only once. For these TCRs, the target antigens are not known. The source material was CD8+ T cells from cultured PBMCs, sampled from culture after CMV antigen stimulation. The receptors derive from a human donor in good health (CMV status not recorded). Some clones in this sample may be carry-over from other donors' samples.

Many counts were recorded for this clonotype. The chain links TRBV7-9 to TRBJ1-5, with TRBD1 as a possible D gene (5 bases). This CDR3 region has 14 residues. Per germline, CDR1 SEHNR and CDR2 FQNEAQ (reference sequence). V was shortened by 1 base and J by 6 bases, with 10 bases between the two germline ends. CDR3 protein: CASSLGGIGQPQHF. The CDR3 nucleotides are TGTGCCAGCAGCTTAGGGGGGATTGGTCAGCCCCAGCATTTT.

V and J are TRBV27 and TRBJ2-5; 12 bases are shared with TRBD2. Germline CDR1 is MNHEY and CDR2 is SMNVEV (reference sequence). J was trimmed by 5 bases and V by 3 bases; bases with no gene match: 4. The CDR3 extends over 15 amino acids. The CDR3 sequence is CASSFGLAGRETQYF. The CDR3 DNA follows: TGTGCCAGCAGTTTTGGACTAGCGGGGAGGGAGACCCAGTACTTC.

Many counts were recorded for this clonotype. The chain's CDR3 is CASSHTSGGATDTQYF. The CDR3 region has the DNA TGTGCCAGCAGTCACACTAGCGGGGGGGCCACAGATACGCAGTATTTT. The chain links TRBV6-6 to TRBJ2-3, with 13 positions matching TRBD2. Germline trimming cut 5 bases from V and 2 bases from J; bases unmatched to any gene: 4. The CDR3 length is 16 residues. Germline loops: CDR1 MNHNY, CDR2 SVGAGI (reference sequence).

This sequence joins TRBV12-3 or TRBV12-4 and TRBJ2-7, with 7 bases aligning to TRBD2. V was clipped by 6 bases and J by 2 bases; unmatched bases: 4. This CDR3 has 13 amino acids. The CDR3 loop reads CASRIAGAYEQYF. The CDR3 region has the DNA TGTGCCAGCAGAATTGCGGGGGCCTACGAGCAGTACTTC.

There are a few counts of this clonotype. The chain joins TRBV6-2 or TRBV6-3 to TRBJ1-2; 10 bases map to TRBD1. The germline V gene has CDR1 MNHEY and CDR2 SVGEGT. There are 15 residues in the CDR3. Trimming at V came to 6 bases and at J to 6 bases, leaving 10 bases not matched to a gene. CDR3 DNA sequence: TGTGCCAGCAGGCTTCCGGGACAGGGGAAGAATGGCTACACCTTC. It codes for CASRLPGQGKNGYTF.

The chain employs TRBV20-1 and TRBJ1-3; unclear D gene. V lost 3 bases, J lost 4 bases, and 22 bases lay in between. Per germline, CDR1 DFQATT and CDR2 SNEGSKA (reference sequence). The CDR3 extends over 17 amino acids. The CDR3 region is CSARARNVGLSGNTIYF. The CDR3 DNA reads as TGCAGTGCTAGGGCCCGCAACGTAGGTTTGTCCGGAAACACCATATATTTT.

This clonotype appeared many times. CDR3 coding DNA: TGTGCCAGCAGCTCCGGGTCGGGTCGGCGGACCAACACCGGGGAGCTGTTTTTT. Amino acids: CASSSGSGRRTNTGELFF. The chain links TRBV7-9 to TRBJ2-2; D gene ambiguous. In germline, CDR1 is SEHNR, CDR2 FQNEAQ (reference sequence). The CDR3 length is 18 residues. Trimming stripped 4 bases from V and 2 bases from J, with 20 bases between.

In its sample, this clonotype was seen a few times. The rearrangement joins TRBV6-2 or TRBV6-3 to TRBJ1-1; TRBD1 agrees at 9 bases. The germline V gene has CDR1 MNHEY and CDR2 SVGEGT. J gave up 5 bases and V 7 bases, and 14 bases lay outside the gene matches. The CDR3 is 16 amino acids. CDR3 loop: CASISFPGTGRTEAFF. Written as DNA, the CDR3 is TGTGCCAGCATTTCGTTTCCCGGGACAGGGAGGACTGAAGCTTTCTTT.

This clonotype occurred many times. This rearrangement joins TRBV18 to TRBJ1-2; TRBD1 aligns across 8 bases. V trimming: 3 bases; J trimming: 8 bases; junction bases outside the gene matches: 2. The CDR3 runs to 12 residues. From germline, CDR1 is KGHSH and CDR2 LQKENI. The CDR3 bases are TGTGCCAGCTCACCGACAGGGGAAGGCTACACCTTC. As protein: CASSPTGEGYTF.

The CDR3 region is CASSRVADLIEKLFF. CDR3 bases: TGTGCCAGCAGCAGGGTAGCCGATCTGATTGAAAAACTGTTTTTT. The chain uses TRBV5-6 and TRBJ1-4; no clear D. Germline V gene sequence: CDR1 SGHDT, CDR2 YYEEEE. V was shortened by 4 bases and J by 7 bases, with 17 bases between the two germline ends. This CDR3 contains 15 residues.

This clonotype was counted at least ten times. V usage is TRBV2 and J usage is TRBJ1-5; D is unresolved. In germline, CDR1 is SNHLY, CDR2 FYNNEI. The CDR3 spans 18 residues. V lost 7 bases to trimming and J lost 2 bases, with 24 bases between them. The DNA of the CDR3 is TGTGCCAGCACCGTGCCGTTCGGAACCAATCTGGGCAATCAGCCCCAGCATTTT. Protein: CASTVPFGTNLGNQPQHF.

The chain uses TRBV6-5 and TRBJ2-7, with TRBD2 matching 8 bases. This CDR3 has 14 residues. Germline-derived CDR1 and CDR2 are MNHEY and SVGAGI. Trimming removed 2 bases from V and 0 bases from J; junction bases left unmatched: 0. The CDR3 protein is CASSYAGGSYEQYF. In DNA form, the CDR3 reads TGTGCCAGCAGTTACGCGGGGGGCTCCTACGAGCAGTACTTC.

This clonotype was observed a handful of times. The V call is TRBV19, the J call TRBJ2-1; 13 nucleotides match TRBD2. Losses at the gene ends were 5 bases for V and 6 bases for J; bases not matched to a gene: 7. The V gene's germline CDR1 is LNHDA and CDR2 SQIVND (reference sequence). This CDR3 has 16 amino acids. This chain's CDR3 is CASSPLTSGRGNEQFF. The CDR3 DNA is TGTGCCAGTAGTCCCCTTACTAGCGGGAGGGGCAATGAGCAGTTCTTC.

This chain connects TRBV7-6 to TRBJ2-1, with 10 bases identical to TRBD2. CDR1 is SGHVS and CDR2 is FNYEAQ in the germline V gene. This CDR3 comprises 16 residues. V dropped 5 bases and J dropped 0; count of bases not matched to a gene: 4. The CDR3 region has the DNA TGTGCCAGCAGCCCTAGCGGGGGCCCCTCCTACAATGAGCAGTTCTTC. Amino acids: CASSPSGGPSYNEQFF.

This clonotype was seen repeatedly, ten times or more. The rearrangement uses TRBV7-8 and TRBJ2-7, with 10 bases identical to TRBD2. Germline V gene lookup returns CDR1 SGHVS and CDR2 FQNEAQ. J gave up 0 bases and V 3 bases, and 8 bases lay outside the gene matches. CDR3 size: 17 residues. The CDR3 is CASSFPRTSGSSYEQYF. The CDR3 DNA sequence: TGTGCCAGCAGCTTTCCCAGGACTAGCGGAAGCTCCTACGAGCAGTACTTC.

This clonotype has ten or more counts. The V call is TRBV11-2, the J call TRBJ1-1; tentatively, D is TRBD1 (6 bases). This CDR3 region has 17 residues. CDR1 and CDR2 (germline): SGHAT, FQNNGV. The ends were cut back, 0 bases at V and 0 bases at J, with 14 bases in the middle. This CDR3 reads CASSLDGQGSVNTEAFF. In nucleotides, the CDR3 is TGTGCCAGCAGCTTAGATGGGCAGGGGAGCGTGAACACTGAAGCTTTCTTT.

V is TRBV28 and J is TRBJ2-5, with 7 bases identical to TRBD1. The trim removed 2 bases at V and 5 bases at J, leaving 5 bases unmatched. The CDR3 loop spans 14 amino acids. In germline, CDR1 is MDHEN, CDR2 SYDVKM. CDR3 in amino acids: CASSLRQGLETQYF. In DNA form, the CDR3 reads TGTGCCAGCAGTTTAAGACAGGGCTTGGAGACCCAGTACTTC.

This clonotype has at least ten counts. The CDR3 reads CASSFLAGGTWNEQYF. In DNA, the CDR3 is TGTGCCAGCAGCTTTTTAGCGGGAGGTACTTGGAACGAGCAGTACTTC. The rearrangement links TRBV7-2 to TRBJ2-7, with 10 bases lining up with TRBD2. J was trimmed by 5 bases and V by 3 bases; bases with no gene match: 10. Germline assignment: CDR1 SGHTA and CDR2 FQGNSA. This CDR3 has 16 amino acids.

Many counts were recorded for this clonotype. The rearrangement links TRBV7-6 to TRBJ1-4; TRBD1 agrees at 7 bases. Looked up from germline, CDR1 is SGHVS and CDR2 is FNYEAQ. The V gene end was trimmed by 5 bases and the J gene end by 0 bases; junction bases not matched to a gene: 9. The CDR3 sequence is 17 residues long. CDR3 coding DNA: TGTGCCAGCAGCCCCCGGACAGGCGACGCAACTAATGAAAAACTGTTTTTT. As protein: CASSPRTGDATNEKLFF.

This clonotype appeared many times. The V and J genes are TRBV7-8 and TRBJ1-2, with TRBD1 as a possible D gene (5 bases). The CDR3 has 16 residues. The germline gives CDR1 SGHVS, CDR2 FQNEAQ. V was shortened by 5 bases and J by 5 bases, with 21 bases between the two germline ends. The CDR3 region is CASSLRGRAGRYGYTF. The CDR3 DNA sequence: TGTGCCAGCAGCCTCCGAGGCAGGGCTGGTCGATATGGCTACACCTTC. Full variable domain (remainder filled in from reference TRBV7-8 and TRBJ1-2): GAGVSQSPRYKVAKRGQDVALRCDPISGHVSLFWYQQALGQGPEFLTYFQNEAQLDKSGLPSDRFFAERPEGSVSTLKIQRTQQEDSAVYLCASSLRGRAGRYGYTFGSGTRLTVV.

The chain combines TRBV20-1 with TRBJ1-1; TRBD1 is a possible D gene (5 bases). V lost 1 base to trimming and J lost 1 base, with 13 bases between them. The CDR3 totals 15 residues. The germline V gene encodes CDR1 DFQATT and CDR2 SNEGSKA (reference sequence). The CDR3 spells CSARGRGAGNTEAFF. CDR3 DNA: TGCAGTGCTAGAGGTAGGGGTGCCGGGAACACTGAAGCTTTCTTT.

V is TRBV12-5 and J is TRBJ1-5; D is undetermined. V dropped 6 bases and J dropped 7 bases, with 7 bases sitting between them. The CDR3 has 11 amino acids. Germline V CDR1 and CDR2: LGHNT, FRNRAP. The CDR3 DNA reads as TGTGCTAGTGGCCTCGGACAGCCCCAGCATTTT. Translated, it gives CASGLGQPQHF.

The chain joins TRBV27 to TRBJ2-3; D is unresolved. The CDR3 contains 15 residues. The V gene's germline CDR1 is MNHEY and CDR2 SMNVEV (reference sequence). Trimming shortened V by 0 bases and J by 2 bases, and 9 bases separated the two germline ends. DNA of the CDR3: TGTGCCAGCAGTTTATCGGGCGCCACCACAGATACGCAGTATTTT. Its translation is CASSLSGATTDTQYF.

This clonotype was observed a single time. The chain combines TRBV7-9 with TRBJ2-5; 8 bases map to TRBD1. Trimming removed 4 bases from V and 2 bases from J; junction bases left unmatched: 6. This CDR3 has 15 amino acids. Germline V gene lookup returns CDR1 SEHNR and CDR2 FQNEAQ (reference sequence). CDR3 coding DNA: TGTGCCAGCAGCTCGGCCGGGACAGGACAAGAGACCCAGTACTTC. Its translation: CASSSAGTGQETQYF.

This rearrangement joins TRBV6-2 or TRBV6-3 to TRBJ2-7; TRBD2 matches at 8 bases. The CDR3 covers 13 residues. CDR1 and CDR2 (germline): MNHEY, SVGEGT. The J segment lost 5 bases and the V segment lost 7 bases, leaving 7 bases of the junction unmatched. CDR3 sequence: CASTHGGADEQYF. The DNA for the CDR3 is TGTGCCAGCACCCACGGGGGGGCCGACGAGCAGTACTTC.

The J gene is TRBJ2-1, the V gene TRBV7-9; 14 nucleotides agree with TRBD2. The CDR3 length is 17 residues. Looked up from germline, CDR1 is SEHNR and CDR2 is FQNEAQ (reference sequence). Losses at the gene ends were 6 bases for V and 8 bases for J; bases not matched to a gene: 12. This chain's CDR3 is CASSSQRGLAGVYEQFF. CDR3 coding DNA: TGTGCCAGCAGTTCTCAAAGGGGACTAGCGGGAGTCTATGAGCAGTTCTTC.

This rearrangement joins TRBV7-9 to TRBJ1-4; TRBD1 is a possible D gene (5 bases). The CDR3 length is 14 residues. Germline assignment: CDR1 SEHNR and CDR2 FQNEAQ (reference sequence). V was shortened by 5 bases and J by 8 bases, with 15 bases between the two germline ends. CDR3 region: CASSPAAREEKLFF. The DNA of the CDR3 is TGTGCCAGCAGCCCCGCGGCCAGGGAAGAAAAACTGTTTTTT. The complete variable domain, with remaining parts taken from reference TRBV7-9 and TRBJ1-4, reads DTGVSQNPRHKITKRGQNVTFRCDPISEHNRLYWYRQTLGQGPEFLTYFQNEAQLEKSRLLSDRFSAERPKGSFSTLEIQRTEQGDSAMYLCASSPAAREEKLFFGSGTQLSVL.

The chain employs TRBV7-9 and TRBJ2-7; no reliable D call. The CDR3 runs to 12 residues. V was pared by 4 bases and J by 1 base, with 5 bases between. The germline V gene has CDR1 SEHNR and CDR2 FQNEAQ (reference sequence). The CDR3: CASSSRSYEQYF. The CDR3 DNA is TGTGCCAGCAGCTCAAGGTCCTACGAGCAGTACTTC.

This clonotype was recorded many times. The chain uses TRBV7-6 and TRBJ2-1; 10 nucleotides agree with TRBD2. V shed 4 bases, J shed 1 base, and the junction held 7 bases outside the gene matches. The germline CDR1 and CDR2 sequences are SGHVS and FNYEAQ. The CDR3 consists of 17 residues. The CDR3 loop is CASSYPSGSLSYNEQFF. The CDR3 DNA reads as TGTGCCAGCAGCTACCCTAGCGGGAGTCTTTCCTACAATGAGCAGTTCTTC.

A few counts support this clonotype. The chain uses TRBV7-9 and TRBJ1-3; D not certain. V lost 1 base, J lost 13 bases, and 20 bases lay in between. The CDR3 has 15 residues. Germline values: CDR1 SEHNR, CDR2 FQNEAQ (reference sequence). CDR3 bases: TGTGCCAGCAGCTTAGAGCAGGCCCCCAAAGAACGAATATATTTT. This translates into CASSLEQAPKERIYF.

This clonotype occurred a few times. This chain joins TRBV20-1 and TRBJ1-3; unclear D gene. Deletions cut 6 bases from V and 0 bases from J, with 12 bases between. The germline gives CDR1 DFQATT, CDR2 SNEGSKA (reference sequence). The CDR3 sequence is 14 residues long. In DNA form, the CDR3 reads TGCAGTGCCCACGGCATCGACTCTGGAAACACCATATATTTT. It encodes CSAHGIDSGNTIYF.